This T cell receptor (beta chain) was observed in a study of cytomegalovirus exposure and HLA in healthy donors. Study outcomes and limitations: Most TCR sequences proved rare, with some public TCRs found in many donors.

Concerning this clone itself: Its specificity is unknown.

Repertoires were generated with immunoSEQ multiplex PCR, while TCRdb's copy carries only in-frame clones and drops some. This repertoire shows more than 300,000 clones, approximately 90% found once; its top ten account for under 0.85%. CDR3 length equals 17 residues. V lost 2 bases, J lost 8 bases, and 16 bases stayed unmatched. CDR1 and CDR2 (germline): SGHRS, YFSETQ. The specimen was PBMCs. This chain connects TRBV5-1 to TRBJ1-5; 7 bases are shared with TRBD1. This clonotype was obtained from a woman aged 18-30 years in good health and CMV-seronegative. CDR3 loop: CASSFYPGQSFWEPQHF. As DNA, the CDR3 is TGCGCCAGCAGCTTCTACCCGGGACAGTCCTTTTGGGAGCCCCAGCATTTT.